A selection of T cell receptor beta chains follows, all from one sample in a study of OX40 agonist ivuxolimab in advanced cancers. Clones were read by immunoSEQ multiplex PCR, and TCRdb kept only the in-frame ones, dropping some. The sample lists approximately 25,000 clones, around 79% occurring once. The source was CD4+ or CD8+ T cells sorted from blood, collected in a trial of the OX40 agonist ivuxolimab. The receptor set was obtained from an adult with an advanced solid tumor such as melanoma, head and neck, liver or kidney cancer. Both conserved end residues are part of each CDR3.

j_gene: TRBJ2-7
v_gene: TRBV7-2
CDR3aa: CASSLGLVIAGLGGEQYF

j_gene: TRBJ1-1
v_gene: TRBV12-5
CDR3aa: CASGPGTANTEAFF

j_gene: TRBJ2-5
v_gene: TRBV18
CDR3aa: CASSPPGLQETQYF

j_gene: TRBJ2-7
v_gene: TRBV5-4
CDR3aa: CASSPGSRGSGEQYF

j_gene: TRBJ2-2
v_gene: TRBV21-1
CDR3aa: CASRKLQGTGELFF

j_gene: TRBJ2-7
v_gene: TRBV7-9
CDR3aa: CASTSAGKSDEQYF

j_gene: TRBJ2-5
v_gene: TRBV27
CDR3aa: CASSLRGEQTQYF

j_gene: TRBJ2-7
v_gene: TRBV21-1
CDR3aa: CASSQENSGGAGSYEQYF

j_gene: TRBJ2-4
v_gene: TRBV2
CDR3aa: CASIGYLAKNIQYF

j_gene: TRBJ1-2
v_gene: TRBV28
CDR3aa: CASSLSPGGRGTF

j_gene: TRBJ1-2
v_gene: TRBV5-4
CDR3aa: CASSLEGGWGYTF

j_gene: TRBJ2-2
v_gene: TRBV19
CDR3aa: CASSIGQVNTGELFF